This T cell receptor (beta chain) comes out of a study of human T cells and chemical hapten exposure (dated by TCRdb to the early 2020s). Regarding the research as a whole: For sensitization, 2% DPC in acetone was applied to a roughly 2 cm by roughly 2 cm area of upper inner arm skin. Throughout the approximately 25-week study period, patients were also given weekly therapeutic DPC doses on the scalp. Patch testing was performed on the upper back with Finn chambers containing 0.01% DPC, and the patch tests were scored after 6 days according to International Contact Dermatitis Research Group standards. Most of the patients in the cohort were female, and the cohort covered alopecia areata with under or over 50% scalp involvement, alopecia totalis and alopecia universalis. Libraries were combined into a pool for sequencing, and differences in TCR yield between samples came mainly from small differences in library volumes within the pool. In alopecia patients, the study followed how the peripheral blood TCR repertoire changed in vivo over primary and secondary sensitization to diphenylcyclopropenone (DPC), a hapten. Patient blood was sampled pre-sensitization (week 0) and at 2, 6 and about 24 weeks after DPC sensitization. Blood for TCR sequencing was provided by twenty-nine alopecia patients at one to four time points (pre-sensitization, 2, 6 and 24 weeks). Here is what the overall study found, with its caveats: The number of TCRs above 1 in 1000 frequency did not change with DPC sensitization; there was no evidence of global repertoire structure alterations. Because all patients had alopecia, a presumed autoimmune disease, the immune response of the patients might differ from that of healthy individuals. After repeated subsampling, changes were observed in the strength of the expansion versus patch-test correlation and in the threshold at which the correlation became significant. Compared with pre-sensitization or healthy control sets, expanded TCRs formed significantly more large CDR3 similarity clusters, which is consistent with antigen-driven responses. Patch test score was positively correlated with the number of PT1 expanded TCRs, with significance at thresholds 8, 16 and 32 but not at 4.

The protocol used for the library was RACE. The instrument was a NextSeq 500. Library preparation attached unique molecular identifiers to individual cDNA molecules for quantitative, reproducible TCR counting. Each blood RNA sample was used to sequence both TCR alpha and TCR beta chains. The paper's processing steps were these. A median of about 89,000 TCRs per sample was observed, with a range of roughly 23,224 to 700,000. V, J and CDR3 annotation of the TCR reads was carried out using the Decombinator software suite. To make PS versus PT1 abundance plots, every sample was subsampled to the same number of TCRs (28,000). TCRs were defined as expanded if absent before sensitization and observed at least eight times at the 2-week time point. TCRdb took the public reads, trimmed them with fastp at Q25, ran MiXCR for clone calling and kept in-frame beta chains. Merged by CDR3 protein, the rows form single entries marked with the most common genes and DNA. TCRdb, rather than the study authors, made the V and J calls. Across this sample there are 80,000 to 95,000 distinct CDR3 sequences, with about 10% seen only once. The ten largest clones take up around 2.1% of the sample.

This clonotype was counted between two and nine times. The antigen it recognizes is unknown. No much larger clonotype is one base removed from it; base qualities were not supplied. Reading the label with the study, this specimen's time point is: patch test 2, 6 weeks after DPC sensitization. Explained via the paper, the treatment or condition label denotes: therapeutic diphenylcyclopropenone sensitization with weekly scalp DPC. At each patch-test visit, blood was drawn before the patch test was applied. Patients were considered eligible if aged 18 to 70, diagnosed with alopecia and deemed suitable for DPC therapy, and patients were excluded if pregnant. Total RNA was extracted from unfractionated whole blood collected in Tempus Blood RNA tubes. CDR3 length: 14 amino acids, cysteine to phenylalanine. The only DNA kept is the CDR3, 42 bases in frame from the first base. The germline V gene provides CDR1 SGHVS and CDR2 FQNEAQ. Relative to germline, V is 2 bases shorter and J is 5 bases shorter, with 7 bases between their ends.

Sequenced material: whole blood, taken in connection with sensitization to the hapten diphenylcyclopropenone (DPC). The chain couples TRBV7-8 to TRBJ1-6; no confident D gene assignment can be made. This sequence was found in a man aged 35-49 years with alopecia areata. Some clones in this sample may be carry-over from other donors' samples. The encoded CDR3 is CASSLRQNNSPLHF. The nucleotide sequence reads TGTGCCAGCAGCTTAAGACAAAATAATTCACCCCTCCACTTT. The full variable domain, with segments outside the CDR3 supplied by the reference TRBV7-8 and TRBJ1-6 proteins, appears as GAGVSQSPRYKVAKRGQDVALRCDPISGHVSLFWYQQALGQGPEFLTYFQNEAQLDKSGLPSDRFFAERPEGSVSTLKIQRTQQEDSAVYLCASSLRQNNSPLHFGNGTRLTVT.